One and the same sample provided the 17 T cell receptor beta chains below, sequenced in a study of cytomegalovirus exposure and HLA in healthy donors. The PCR used 60 Vbeta and 13 Jbeta primers. Using immunoSEQ multiplex PCR, the repertoire was profiled, and TCRdb retains in-frame clones only, with some absent. Altogether 170,000 or so clones are present, 78% being singletons, with the ten largest covering around 3.1%. The source material was PBMCs. Receptor source: a woman aged 40 to 50 in good health and CMV-seronegative.

In this sample, this clone turned up once. The chain uses TRBV6-4 and TRBJ1-2; D call uncertain. CDR1 and CDR2 from the germline V gene are MRHNA and SNTAGT. The V end lost 3 bases, the J end lost 8 bases, and 13 bases lay between the germline ends. The CDR3 extends over 13 amino acids. CDR3 in amino acids: CASSDNGGFGYTF. CDR3 in DNA: TGTGCCAGCAGTGATAATGGAGGGTTCGGCTACACCTTC.

This sequence joins TRBV18 and TRBJ2-5; D is possibly TRBD1 (5 bases). The J call is in doubt because the DNA end fits TRBJ2-7 better. The CDR3 extends over 15 amino acids. Germline values: CDR1 KGHSH, CDR2 LQKENI. This CDR3 is CASSPQGSRSYEQYF. The CDR3 DNA sequence: TGTGCCAGCTCACCACAGGGGTCTCGCTCCTACGAGCAGTACTTC.

The chain has TRBV27 and TRBJ1-5; 9 nucleotides align to TRBD1. The V gene end was trimmed by 3 bases and the J gene end by 2 bases; junction bases not matched to a gene: 8. Germline values: CDR1 MNHEY, CDR2 SMNVEV (reference sequence). The CDR3 covers 17 residues. CDR3 nucleotide sequence: TGTGCCAGCAGTTTCCGGCTGACAGGGGGAGGCAATCAGCCCCAGCATTTT. This translates into CASSFRLTGGGNQPQHF.

This clone occurred once. The V call is TRBV2, the J call TRBJ1-1; 7 nucleotides align to TRBD1. CDR1 is SNHLY, CDR2 FYNNEI, per germline. The V segment lost 7 bases and the J segment 4 bases; nucleotides outside the gene matches: 9. This CDR3 comprises 14 residues. This CDR3 is CASKRGLQGTEAFF. CDR3 bases: TGTGCCAGCAAAAGGGGGCTTCAGGGCACTGAAGCTTTCTTT.

The chain carries TRBV5-1 and TRBJ2-5, with D possibly being TRBD1 (6 bases). CDR3 length: 12 residues. The V end was cut by 1 base, the J end by 5 bases, with 6 bases between. Germline CDR1 is SGHRS and CDR2 is YFSETQ. CDR3 bases: TGCGCCAGCAGCTTGACAGGGGAGACCCAGTACTTC. Its translation: CASSLTGETQYF.

The gene calls are TRBV4-2 and TRBJ2-1; 9 bases align to TRBD1. Per germline, CDR1 LGHNA and CDR2 YNFKEQ. The length of the CDR3 is 18 residues. With V trimmed by 0 bases and J by 3 bases, 9 bases remained unmatched. As DNA, the CDR3 is TGTGCCAGCAGCCAAGATTGGTTCGGGACAGGGCTCTACAATGAGCAGTTCTTC. This sequence encodes CASSQDWFGTGLYNEQFF.

For this clone: Other DNA sequences in the sample encode the same CDR3. The V gene is TRBV6-1, the J gene TRBJ1-5; TRBD1 matches at 8 bases. The CDR3 totals 14 residues. Losses at the gene ends were 3 bases for V and 7 bases for J; bases not matched to a gene: 5. In germline, CDR1 is MNHNS, CDR2 SASEGT. The CDR3 region has the DNA TGTGCCAGCAGTGATTACAGGGGGTACCAGCCCCAGCATTTT. Translated: CASSDYRGYQPQHF.

This clone was seen once. The chain links TRBV11-2 to TRBJ1-1; tentatively, D is TRBD1 (6 bases). The CDR3 consists of 13 residues. Per the germline V gene, CDR1 is SGHAT and CDR2 is FQNNGV. V lost 8 bases and J lost 0, with 10 bases in between. Written as DNA, the CDR3 is TGTGCCAGCGGCGGACAGATGAACACTGAAGCTTTCTTT. This codes for CASGGQMNTEAFF.

The V gene is TRBV6-4, the J gene TRBJ1-2; D is ambiguous. This CDR3 is 13 amino acids long. V shed 3 bases and J shed 4 bases, with 9 bases lying between them. Germline V lookup: CDR1 MRHNA, CDR2 SNTAGT. The CDR3 reads CASSEEGGYGYTF. DNA of the CDR3: TGTGCCAGCAGTGAGGAGGGAGGCTATGGCTACACCTTC.

This clone has just a few counts. This chain links TRBV6-5 with TRBJ2-7, with 7 bases identical to TRBD2. Germline V gives CDR1 MNHEY, CDR2 SVGAGI. The V and J ends lost 0 bases and 2 bases, in that order; junction bases with no gene match: 4. The CDR3 consists of 15 residues. Here the CDR3 DNA reads TGTGCCAGCAGTTACTCGATGGGGGGGGCCTACGAGCAGTACTTC. Protein: CASSYSMGGAYEQYF.

This chain uses TRBV6-1 with TRBJ2-1; 8 bases align to TRBD2. Trimming cost V 6 bases and J 8 bases; bases outside gene matches: 9. The CDR3 covers 14 residues. Per the germline V gene, CDR1 is MNHNS and CDR2 is SASEGT. For the CDR3, the DNA is TGTGCCAGCAGGGTGACTAGCGCAGTCGATGAGCAGTTCTTC. Its protein product is CASRVTSAVDEQFF.

This clone was found once. V and J are TRBV4-1 and TRBJ1-5; TRBD1 matches 8 bases. Germline CDR1 and CDR2: MGHRA and YSYEKL. V lost 4 bases and J lost 9; bases outside the gene matches: 2. The CDR3 spans 12 residues. The CDR3 region is CASSPGGRPQHF. Here the CDR3 DNA reads TGCGCCAGCAGCCCAGGGGGCAGGCCCCAGCATTTT.

In regard to this clone: Relative to the germline gene, one junction end is altered; a read error may explain this. The gene calls are TRBV5-1 and TRBJ1-5; D unresolved. This CDR3 has 12 residues. The germline CDR1 and CDR2 sequences are SGHRS and YFSETQ. The CDR3 DNA follows: TGTGCCAGCAGCTTCGGGGAGTGGCCCCAGCATTTT. This codes for CASSFGEWPQHF.

The V call is TRBV27, the J call TRBJ2-7; possibly TRBD1 for D (6 bases). The germline V gene encodes CDR1 MNHEY and CDR2 SMNVEV (reference sequence). Trimming cost V 11 bases and J 1 base, with 21 bases left between them. This CDR3 region has 15 residues. CDR3 sequence reads: CARDTPRNRSYEQYF. The CDR3 bases are TGTGCCCGGGACACCCCGAGGAATCGGTCCTACGAGCAGTACTTC.

The chain uses TRBV28 and TRBJ2-5; 9 nucleotides match TRBD1. CDR3 length: 16 amino acids. V lost 2 bases and J lost 1; bases outside the gene matches: 5. Germline CDR1 and CDR2: MDHEN and SYDVKM. CDR3: CASSLLTGGRQETQYF. The CDR3, as DNA: TGTGCCAGCAGTTTACTGACAGGGGGACGCCAAGAGACCCAGTACTTC.

The chain uses TRBV5-1 and TRBJ2-1; 9 nucleotides line up with TRBD2. The J segment lost 4 bases and the V segment lost 6 bases, leaving 14 bases of the junction unmatched. The CDR3 is made up of 17 amino acids. Germline loops: CDR1 SGHRS, CDR2 YFSETQ. CDR3 coding DNA: TGCGCCAGCACGGGTAGCGGGGGTGCCCCCTCTTACAATGAGCAGTTCTTC. Translated, it gives CASTGSGGAPSYNEQFF.

The rearrangement uses TRBV5-1 and TRBJ1-1; TRBD1 might be the D (5 bases). V was pared by 4 bases and J by 5 bases, with 12 bases between. The CDR3 runs to 13 residues. Germline V gene data show CDR1 as SGHRS and CDR2 as YFSETQ. Written as DNA, the CDR3 is TGCGCCAGCAGCCCGGATGGGACTACTGAAGCTTTCTTT. Protein sequence: CASSPDGTTEAFF.